These 13 T cell receptor beta chains were all obtained from the same sample, sequenced in a study of T cells in pancreatic ductal adenocarcinoma. Measured with immunoSEQ multiplex PCR; TCRdb has only the in-frame clones, and not every one. The sample lists more than 85,000 clones, roughly 96% occurring once. Surgery without prior neoadjuvant therapy was the treatment of the selected pancreatic ductal adenocarcinoma patients. The sequencing input was PBMCs. The receptors come from a human donor with pancreatic ductal adenocarcinoma.

The chain combines TRBV18 with TRBJ2-7, with D possibly being TRBD1 (6 bases). Germline-derived CDR1 and CDR2 are KGHSH and LQKENI. Trimming shortened V by 3 bases and J by 3 bases, and 15 bases separated the two germline ends. CDR3 length: 15 amino acids. The CDR3 bases are TGTGCCAGCTCACCGCTGACAGGCGCAAACTACGAGCAGTACTTC. Translation: CASSPLTGANYEQYF.

This chain uses TRBV5-1 with TRBJ2-1; possibly TRBD1 for D (5 bases). CDR3 length equals 16 residues. Germline V gene sequence: CDR1 SGHRS, CDR2 YFSETQ. Trimming stripped 4 bases from V and 5 bases from J, with 19 bases between. Here the CDR3 reads CASSRTGAVSHNEQFF. DNA for the CDR3: TGCGCCAGCAGCCGAACTGGGGCAGTGTCCCACAATGAGCAGTTCTTC.

Only one count was recorded for this clone. The chain has TRBV6-5 and TRBJ1-1; 7 bases agree with TRBD1. V shed 5 bases and J 6 bases; nucleotides not matched to a gene: 3. The germline gives CDR1 MNHEY, CDR2 SVGAGI. The CDR3 spans 12 residues. This chain's CDR3 is CASSRGTAEAFF. CDR3 coding DNA: TGTGCCAGCAGTAGAGGGACAGCTGAAGCTTTCTTT.

The V call is TRBV4-1, the J call TRBJ2-6; no clear D. With 3 bases removed from V and 4 bases from J, the gap between germline ends came to 13 bases. Looked up from germline, CDR1 is MGHRA and CDR2 is YSYEKL. The CDR3 consists of 16 residues. CDR3 in amino acids: CASSQSYSQGANVLTF. The CDR3 DNA reads TGCGCCAGCAGCCAGAGCTACTCACAGGGGGCCAACGTCCTGACTTTC.

The chain recombines TRBV2 with TRBJ2-2; D call uncertain. Germline assignment: CDR1 SNHLY and CDR2 FYNNEI. Deletions cut 7 bases from V and 5 bases from J, with 14 bases between. The CDR3 spans 14 residues. CDR3 coding DNA: TGTGCCAGCACATTCCAGATAAAAACCGGGGAGCTGTTTTTT. Amino acids: CASTFQIKTGELFF.

This sequence joins TRBV7-2 and TRBJ2-1, with 12 bases fitting TRBD1. Germline CDR1 SGHTA, CDR2 FQGNSA. The CDR3 is 16 residues long. Germline trimming cut 5 bases from V and 6 bases from J; bases unmatched to any gene: 8. CDR3 coding DNA: TGTGCCAGCAGCGGACACGGGACAGGGGGCTCCAATGAGCAGTTCTTC. The encoded protein is CASSGHGTGGSNEQFF.

This chain connects TRBV7-9 to TRBJ1-2; 7 bases line up with TRBD1. Germline loops: CDR1 SEHNR, CDR2 FQNEAQ (reference sequence). The CDR3 sequence is 15 residues long. Germline trimming cut 1 base from V and 3 bases from J; bases unmatched to any gene: 5. For the CDR3, the DNA is TGTGCCAGCAGCTTAGTTTCAACAGGGGACTATGGCTACACCTTC. It specifies CASSLVSTGDYGYTF.

V usage is TRBV19 and J usage is TRBJ2-3, with D tentatively TRBD2 (6 bases). Between the trimmed V and J ends, which lost 5 bases and 0 bases, there was a span of 24 bases. The CDR3 runs to 19 residues. Germline V CDR1 and CDR2: LNHDA, SQIVND (reference sequence). CDR3: CASSPRATRRESSTDTQYF. CDR3 DNA: TGTGCCAGTAGTCCCCGCGCCACCAGACGGGAGAGTAGCACAGATACGCAGTATTTT.

The chain carries TRBV27 and TRBJ2-2; D uncertain. The germline V and J ends were trimmed by 3 bases and 2 bases, with 7 bases remaining between them. CDR1 and CDR2 (germline): MNHEY, SMNVEV (reference sequence). The CDR3 is 14 residues long. The CDR3 protein is CASSFAYNTGELFF. The CDR3 nucleotides are TGTGCCAGCAGTTTTGCCTATAACACCGGGGAGCTGTTTTTT.

The chain uses TRBV4-3 and TRBJ1-4; D remains ambiguous. This CDR3 comprises 16 residues. Germline CDR1 is LGHNA and CDR2 is YSLEER. Trimming pared 1 base from V and 6 bases from J, leaving 15 bases between. The CDR3 DNA is TGCGCCAGCAGCCAAGGGGGAGCCCCCGCCTATGAAAAACTGTTTTTT. The encoded protein is CASSQGGAPAYEKLFF.

CDR3 nucleotides: TGTGCCAACTCACAGGGTCCCTATCAGCCCCAGCATTTT. It translates to CANSQGPYQPQHF. V is TRBV28 and J is TRBJ1-5, with D possibly matching TRBD1 (6 bases). CDR1 and CDR2 from the germline V gene are MDHEN and SYDVKM. V lost 10 bases to trimming and J lost 5 bases, with 15 bases between them. The CDR3 length is 13 residues.

CDR3 sequence: CASAGDYNEKLFF. CDR3 DNA sequence: TGTGCCAGCGCCGGGGACTACAATGAAAAACTGTTTTTT. The chain has TRBV18 and TRBJ1-4, with D possibly TRBD1 on 5 matching bases. In germline, CDR1 is KGHSH, CDR2 LQKENI. CDR3 length: 13 residues. The V end lost 8 bases, the J end lost 5 bases, and 12 bases lay between the germline ends.

The chain employs TRBV18 and TRBJ1-4; D call uncertain. CDR3 length: 14 residues. V was pared by 8 bases and J by 3 bases, with 13 bases between. Germline lookup yields CDR1 KGHSH and CDR2 LQKENI. The CDR3 region has the DNA TGTGCCAGCACTGTCGGGTCCCCTAATGAAAAACTGTTTTTT. Translation: CASTVGSPNEKLFF.